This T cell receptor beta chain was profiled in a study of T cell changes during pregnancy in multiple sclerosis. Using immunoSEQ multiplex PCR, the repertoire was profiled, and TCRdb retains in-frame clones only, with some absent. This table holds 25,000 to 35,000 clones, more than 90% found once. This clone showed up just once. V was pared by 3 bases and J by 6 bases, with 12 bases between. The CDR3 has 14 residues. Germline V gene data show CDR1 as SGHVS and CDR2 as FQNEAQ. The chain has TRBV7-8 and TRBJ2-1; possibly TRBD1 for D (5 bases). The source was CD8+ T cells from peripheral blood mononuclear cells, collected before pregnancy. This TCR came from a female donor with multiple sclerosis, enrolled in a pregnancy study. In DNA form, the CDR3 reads TGTGCCAGCAGCTTGGTGCAGGGTATCAATGAGCAGTTCTTC. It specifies CASSLVQGINEQFF.